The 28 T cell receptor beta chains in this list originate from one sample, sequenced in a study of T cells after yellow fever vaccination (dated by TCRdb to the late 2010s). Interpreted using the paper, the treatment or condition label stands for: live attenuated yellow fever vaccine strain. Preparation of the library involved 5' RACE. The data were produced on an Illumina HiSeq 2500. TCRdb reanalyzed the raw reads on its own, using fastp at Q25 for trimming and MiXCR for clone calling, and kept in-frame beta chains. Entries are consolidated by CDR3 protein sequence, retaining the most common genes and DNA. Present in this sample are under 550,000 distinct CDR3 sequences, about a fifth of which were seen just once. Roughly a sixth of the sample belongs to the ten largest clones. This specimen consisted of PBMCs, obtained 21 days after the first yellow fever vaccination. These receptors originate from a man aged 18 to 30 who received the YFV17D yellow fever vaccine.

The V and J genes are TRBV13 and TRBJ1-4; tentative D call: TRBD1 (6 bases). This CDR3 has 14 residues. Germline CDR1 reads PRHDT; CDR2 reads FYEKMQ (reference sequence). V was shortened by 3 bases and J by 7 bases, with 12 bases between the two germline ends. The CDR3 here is CASSLGAGREKLFF. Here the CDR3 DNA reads TGTGCCAGCAGCTTGGGGGCAGGGCGTGAAAAACTGTTTTTT.

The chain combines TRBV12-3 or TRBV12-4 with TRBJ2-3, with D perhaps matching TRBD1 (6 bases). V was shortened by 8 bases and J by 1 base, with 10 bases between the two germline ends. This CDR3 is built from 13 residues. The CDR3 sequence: CASEGVGTDTQYF. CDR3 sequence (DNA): TGTGCCAGCGAGGGGGTGGGCACAGATACGCAGTATTTT.

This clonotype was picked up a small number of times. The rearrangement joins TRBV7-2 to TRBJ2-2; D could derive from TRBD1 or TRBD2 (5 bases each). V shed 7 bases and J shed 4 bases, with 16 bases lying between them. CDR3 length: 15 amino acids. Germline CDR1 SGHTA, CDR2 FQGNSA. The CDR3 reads CASTESGTSTGELFF. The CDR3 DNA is TGTGCCAGCACTGAGTCCGGGACCAGCACCGGGGAGCTGTTTTTT.

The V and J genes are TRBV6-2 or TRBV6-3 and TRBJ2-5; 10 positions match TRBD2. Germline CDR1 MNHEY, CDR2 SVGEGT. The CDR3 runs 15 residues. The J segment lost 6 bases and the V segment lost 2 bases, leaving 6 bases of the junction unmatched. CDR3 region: CASSYRGLALKTQYF. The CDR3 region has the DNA TGTGCCAGCAGTTACCGGGGACTAGCGCTGAAGACCCAGTACTTC.

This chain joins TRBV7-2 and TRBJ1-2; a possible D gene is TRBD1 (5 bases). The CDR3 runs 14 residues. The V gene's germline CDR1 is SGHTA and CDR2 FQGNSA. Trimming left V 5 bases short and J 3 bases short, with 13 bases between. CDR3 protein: CASSPTEQDYGYTF. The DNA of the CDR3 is TGTGCCAGCAGCCCGACGGAACAGGACTATGGCTACACCTTC.

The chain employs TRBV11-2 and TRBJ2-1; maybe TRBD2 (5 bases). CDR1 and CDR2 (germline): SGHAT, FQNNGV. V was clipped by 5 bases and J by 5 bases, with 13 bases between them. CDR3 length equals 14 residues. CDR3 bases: TGTGCCAGCAGCCCGGGGTGGCCGCACAATGAGCAGTTCTTC. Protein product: CASSPGWPHNEQFF.

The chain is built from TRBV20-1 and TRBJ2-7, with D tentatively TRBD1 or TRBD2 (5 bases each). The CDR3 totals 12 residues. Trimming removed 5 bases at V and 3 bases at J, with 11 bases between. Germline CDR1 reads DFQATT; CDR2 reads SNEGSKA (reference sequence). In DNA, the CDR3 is TGCAGTGCTGGGGACGGGCTCTACGAGCAGTACTTC. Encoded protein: CSAGDGLYEQYF.

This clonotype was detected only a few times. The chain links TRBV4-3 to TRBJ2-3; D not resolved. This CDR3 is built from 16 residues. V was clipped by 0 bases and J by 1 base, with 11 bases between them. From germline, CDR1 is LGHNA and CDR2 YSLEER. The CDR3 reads CASSQDKVTGTDTQYF. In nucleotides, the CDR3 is TGCGCCAGCAGCCAAGATAAGGTCACGGGCACAGATACGCAGTATTTT.

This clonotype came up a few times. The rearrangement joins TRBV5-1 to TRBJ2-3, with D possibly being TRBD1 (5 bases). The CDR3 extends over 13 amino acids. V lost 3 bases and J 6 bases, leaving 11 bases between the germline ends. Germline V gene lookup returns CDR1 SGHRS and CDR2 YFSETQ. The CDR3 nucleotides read TGCGCCAGCAGCTCCCGATCAGGGGATACGCAGTATTTT. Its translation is CASSSRSGDTQYF.

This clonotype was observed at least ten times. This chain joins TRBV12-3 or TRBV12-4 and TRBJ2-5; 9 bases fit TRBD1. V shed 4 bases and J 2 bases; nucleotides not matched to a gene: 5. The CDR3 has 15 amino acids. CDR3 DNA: TGTGCCAGCAGTTCGAGGGGACAGGGACAAGAGACCCAGTACTTC. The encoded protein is CASSSRGQGQETQYF.

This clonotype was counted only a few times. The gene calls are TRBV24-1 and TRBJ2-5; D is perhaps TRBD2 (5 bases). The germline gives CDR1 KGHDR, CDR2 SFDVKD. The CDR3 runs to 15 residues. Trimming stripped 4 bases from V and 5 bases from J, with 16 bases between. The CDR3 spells CATSDPTLSGETQYF. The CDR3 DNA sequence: TGTGCCACCAGTGACCCGACTTTGTCGGGGGAGACCCAGTACTTC.

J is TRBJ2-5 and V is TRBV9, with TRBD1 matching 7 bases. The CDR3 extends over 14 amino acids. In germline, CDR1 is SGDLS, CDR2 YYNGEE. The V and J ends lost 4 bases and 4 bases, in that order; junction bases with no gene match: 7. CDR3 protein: CASSSSGGLETQYF. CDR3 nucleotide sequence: TGTGCCAGCAGCTCTTCAGGGGGATTAGAGACCCAGTACTTC.

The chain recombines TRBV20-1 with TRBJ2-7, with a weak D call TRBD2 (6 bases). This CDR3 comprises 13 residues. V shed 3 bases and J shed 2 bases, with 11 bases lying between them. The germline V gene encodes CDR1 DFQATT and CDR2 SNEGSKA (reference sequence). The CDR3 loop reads CSARGGQAYEQYF. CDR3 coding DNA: TGCAGTGCTAGGGGAGGCCAAGCCTACGAGCAGTACTTC.

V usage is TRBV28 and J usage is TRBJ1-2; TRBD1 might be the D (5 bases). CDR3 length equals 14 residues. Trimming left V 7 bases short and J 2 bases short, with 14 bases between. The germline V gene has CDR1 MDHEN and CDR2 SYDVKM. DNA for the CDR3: TGTGCCAGCATCCTCACGGGGGTAAACTATGGCTACACCTTC. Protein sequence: CASILTGVNYGYTF.

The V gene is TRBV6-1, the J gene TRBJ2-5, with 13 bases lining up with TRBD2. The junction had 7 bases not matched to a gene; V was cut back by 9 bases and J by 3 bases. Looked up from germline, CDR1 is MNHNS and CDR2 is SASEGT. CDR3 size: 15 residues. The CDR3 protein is CARIRGLAGEETQYF. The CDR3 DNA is TGTGCCAGGATACGAGGACTAGCGGGGGAAGAGACCCAGTACTTC.

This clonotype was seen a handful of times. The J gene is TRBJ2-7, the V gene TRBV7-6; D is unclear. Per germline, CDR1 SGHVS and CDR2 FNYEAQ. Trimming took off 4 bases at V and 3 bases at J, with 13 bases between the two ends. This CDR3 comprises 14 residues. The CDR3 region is CASSSSDQNYEQYF. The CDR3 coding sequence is TGTGCCAGCAGCTCCAGCGACCAGAACTACGAGCAGTACTTC.

CDR3 sequence: CASTGAYEQYF. CDR3 sequence (DNA): TGTGCCAGCACGGGGGCCTACGAGCAGTACTTC. The chain carries TRBV7-2 and TRBJ2-7; possible D gene TRBD2, 6 bases. This CDR3 spans 11 amino acids. The V end was cut by 7 bases, the J end by 2 bases, with 6 bases between. Per germline, CDR1 SGHTA and CDR2 FQGNSA. Complete variable domain (other parts from reference TRBV7-2 and TRBJ2-7): GAGVSQSPSNKVTEKGKDVELRCDPISGHTALYWYRQSLGQGLEFLIYFQGNSAPDKSGLPSDRFSAERTGGSVSTLTIQRTQQEDSAVYLCASTGAYEQYFGPGTRLTVT.

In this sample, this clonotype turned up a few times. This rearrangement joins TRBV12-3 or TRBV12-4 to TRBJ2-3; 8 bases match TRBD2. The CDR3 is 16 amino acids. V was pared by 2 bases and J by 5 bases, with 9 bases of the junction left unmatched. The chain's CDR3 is CASSLTPGGAGDTQYF. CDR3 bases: TGTGCCAGCAGTTTAACCCCCGGGGGGGCAGGAGATACGCAGTATTTT.

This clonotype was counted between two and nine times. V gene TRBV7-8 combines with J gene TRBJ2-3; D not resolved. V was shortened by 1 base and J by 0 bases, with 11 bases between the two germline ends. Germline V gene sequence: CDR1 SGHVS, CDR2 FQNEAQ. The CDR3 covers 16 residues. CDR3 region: CASSLGWGLSTDTQYF. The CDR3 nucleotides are TGTGCCAGCAGCTTAGGTTGGGGATTGAGCACAGATACGCAGTATTTT.

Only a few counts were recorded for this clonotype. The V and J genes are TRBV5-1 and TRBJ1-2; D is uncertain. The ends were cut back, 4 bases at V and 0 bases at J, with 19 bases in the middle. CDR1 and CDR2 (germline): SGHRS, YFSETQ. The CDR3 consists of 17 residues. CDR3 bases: TGCGCCAGCAGCCTGGGAGATCCAGGCCCAGCTAACTATGGCTACACCTTC. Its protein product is CASSLGDPGPANYGYTF. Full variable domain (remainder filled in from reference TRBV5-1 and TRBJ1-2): KAGVTQTPRYLIKTRGQQVTLSCSPISGHRSVSWYQQTPGQGLQFLFEYFSETQRNKGNFPGRFSGRQFSNSRSEMNVSTLELGDSALYLCASSLGDPGPANYGYTFGSGTRLTVV.

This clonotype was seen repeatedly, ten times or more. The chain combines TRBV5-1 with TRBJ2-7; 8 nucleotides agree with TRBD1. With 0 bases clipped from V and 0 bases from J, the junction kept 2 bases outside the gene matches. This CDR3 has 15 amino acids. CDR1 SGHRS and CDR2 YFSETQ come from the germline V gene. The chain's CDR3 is CASSLDRGISYEQYF. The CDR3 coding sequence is TGCGCCAGCAGCTTGGACAGGGGGATCTCCTACGAGCAGTACTTC.

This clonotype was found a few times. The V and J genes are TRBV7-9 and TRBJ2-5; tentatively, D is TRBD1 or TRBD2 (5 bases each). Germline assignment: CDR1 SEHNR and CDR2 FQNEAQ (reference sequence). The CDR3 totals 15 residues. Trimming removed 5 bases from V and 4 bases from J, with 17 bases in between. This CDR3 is CASSPPERGSETQYF. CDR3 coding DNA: TGTGCCAGCAGCCCCCCGGAGAGGGGCTCAGAGACCCAGTACTTC.

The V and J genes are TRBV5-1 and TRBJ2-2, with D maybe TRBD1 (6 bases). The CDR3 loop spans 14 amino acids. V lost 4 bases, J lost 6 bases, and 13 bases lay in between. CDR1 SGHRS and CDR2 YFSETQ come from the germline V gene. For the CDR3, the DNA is TGCGCCAGCAGCATAGGACAGATTTCCGGGGAGCTGTTTTTT. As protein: CASSIGQISGELFF.

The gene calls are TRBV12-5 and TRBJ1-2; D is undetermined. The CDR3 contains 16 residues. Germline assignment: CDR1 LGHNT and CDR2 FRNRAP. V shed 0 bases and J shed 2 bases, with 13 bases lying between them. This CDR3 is CASGLVVERPNYGYTF. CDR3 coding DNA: TGTGCTAGTGGTTTGGTGGTAGAACGGCCGAACTATGGCTACACCTTC. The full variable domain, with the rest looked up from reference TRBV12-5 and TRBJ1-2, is DARVTQTPRHKVTEMGQEVTMRCQPILGHNTVFWYRQTMMQGLELLAYFRNRAPLDDSGMPKDRFSAEMPDATLATLKIQPSEPRDSAVYFCASGLVVERPNYGYTFGSGTRLTVV.

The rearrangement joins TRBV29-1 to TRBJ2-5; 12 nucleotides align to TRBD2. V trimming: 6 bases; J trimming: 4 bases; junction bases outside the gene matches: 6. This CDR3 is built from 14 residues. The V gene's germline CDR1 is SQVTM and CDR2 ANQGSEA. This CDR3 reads CSVTPSGGGETQYF. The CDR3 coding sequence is TGCAGCGTGACCCCTAGCGGGGGGGGAGAGACCCAGTACTTC.

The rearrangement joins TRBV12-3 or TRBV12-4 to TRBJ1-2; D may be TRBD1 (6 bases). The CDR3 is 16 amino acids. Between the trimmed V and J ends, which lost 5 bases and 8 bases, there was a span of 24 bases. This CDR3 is CASSQTGGQLLWGYTF. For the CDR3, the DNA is TGTGCCAGCAGTCAAACGGGAGGACAGTTACTTTGGGGCTACACCTTC.

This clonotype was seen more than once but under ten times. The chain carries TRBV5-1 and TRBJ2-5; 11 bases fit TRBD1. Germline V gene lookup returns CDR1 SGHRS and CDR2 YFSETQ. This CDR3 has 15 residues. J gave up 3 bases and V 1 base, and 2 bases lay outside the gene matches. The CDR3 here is CASSLMGQGEETQYF. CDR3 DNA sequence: TGCGCCAGCAGCTTGATGGGACAGGGGGAAGAGACCCAGTACTTC.

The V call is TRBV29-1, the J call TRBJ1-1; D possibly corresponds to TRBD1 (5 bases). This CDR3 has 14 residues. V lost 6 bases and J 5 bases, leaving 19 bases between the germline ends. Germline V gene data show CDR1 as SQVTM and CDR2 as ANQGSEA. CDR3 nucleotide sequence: TGCAGCGTCGGATTATACAGGTTATCGACTGAAGCTTTCTTT. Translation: CSVGLYRLSTEAFF.